Reported below is one TCR beta chain. Its specificity is unknown. This sample is part of a study of post-analysis software for immune sequencing data. Study-level background: Patients had relapsing-remitting, secondary progressive or progressive-relapsing multiple sclerosis; some lacked subtype.

Germline V lookup: CDR1 SQVTM, CDR2 ANQGSEA. CDR3 size: 11 residues. V lost 5 bases and J lost 5, with 7 bases in between. Unique molecular identifiers were built into the TCR beta cDNA libraries. Approximately 450,000 cDNA molecules were recovered from an input of about 0.85 to 11 million T cells. TCRdb ran MiXCR on the PCR reads and lists one entry per CDR3 protein. The sample lists 740,000 or so distinct CDR3 sequences; 53% were seen once. Regarding the study as a whole: In patients, TRBV5-6, TRBV5-1 and TRBV20-1 belonged to roughly five TRBV segments found more frequently than in controls. The normalized Chao1 diversity of multiple sclerosis patients was significantly lower than that of controls. Under F measure analysis, samples from one preparation batch co-clustered strongly.

This receptor was identified in a girl aged 5-17 years with multiple sclerosis. The sequencing input was blood. V gene TRBV29-1 combines with J gene TRBJ2-1; D is unclear. In DNA form, the CDR3 reads TGCAGCGTTCCCAAGAACAATGAGCAGTTCTTC. This translates into CSVPKNNEQFF.